Sequencing of this T cell receptor (beta chain) was carried out in a study of cytomegalovirus exposure and HLA in healthy donors. The germline V gene encodes CDR1 LNHDA and CDR2 SQIVND (reference sequence). There are 16 residues in the CDR3. The V end lost 4 bases, the J end lost 2 bases, and 12 bases lay between the germline ends. The PCR had 60 Vbeta and 13 Jbeta primers. Sequencing was performed with immunoSEQ multiplex PCR; in TCRdb, only in-frame clones are kept and a portion is missing. This sample has approximately 220,000 clones, with about 80% found just once. The chain recombines TRBV19 with TRBJ2-6; weak D call: TRBD1 (6 bases). Sequenced input: PBMCs. The TCR originated in a male donor in good health and CMV-seronegative. CDR3 sequence reads: CASSTTPGAGANVLTF. CDR3 bases: TGTGCCAGTAGTACCACACCAGGGGCTGGGGCCAACGTCCTGACTTTC.